The sequence of this T cell receptor (beta chain) was determined in a study of a mutant IDH1 vaccine in newly diagnosed glioma. Turning to the study itself: Administration of eight vaccinations to patients took place in weeks 1, 3, 5, 7, 11, 15, 19, 23. Study findings and constraints: Detectable vaccine-induced immune responses arose in about 92% of patients.

Time point given: week 23, last vaccination. Vaccination comprised doses that each held 300 ug of mutant IDH1 20-mer peptide, plus topical imiquimod. New WHO grade 3 or 4 IDH1-mutant, ATRX-lost astrocytomas were present in all donors. The CDR3 spans 13 residues. V was clipped by 3 bases and J by 1 base, with 6 bases between them. Looked up from germline, CDR1 is SGHDN and CDR2 is FVKESK. On this clone itself: The antigen is undetermined.

The data were produced by immunoSEQ multiplex PCR, yet TCRdb's version contains in-frame clones alone and is incomplete. The sample consists of some 80,000 clones, approximately 85% of them appearing once. The chain carries TRBV14 and TRBJ2-5; D not resolved. Sequenced here: PBMCs, sampled from a glioma patient whose treatment included an IDH1 peptide vaccine. The sequence came from a woman between 50 and 59 years old with glioma. The CDR3 region is CASSQLSQETQYF. For the CDR3, the DNA is TGTGCCAGCAGCCAGTTATCCCAAGAGACCCAGTACTTC.